One and the same sample provided the 13 T cell receptor beta chains below, sequenced in a study of technical replicates of blood from a few donors. The data were produced by immunoSEQ multiplex PCR, yet TCRdb's version contains in-frame clones alone and is incomplete. The data show over 85,000 clones, with around 96% seen just once and approximately 0.33% held by the top ten. The sequenced sample consisted of T cells isolated from PBMCs. The receptors shown here come from a human donor in good health.

The V call is TRBV14, the J call TRBJ1-1; a weak D match, TRBD1 (6 bases). V was pared by 5 bases and J by 4 bases, with 17 bases between. The germline V gene has CDR1 SGHDN and CDR2 FVKESK. This CDR3 is 15 amino acids long. The CDR3 sequence is CASSVTGFWSTEAFF. The CDR3 DNA reads TGTGCCAGCAGCGTAACAGGGTTTTGGAGCACTGAAGCTTTCTTT.

The V gene is TRBV6-6, the J gene TRBJ1-1, with D perhaps matching TRBD1 (5 bases). This CDR3 is built from 12 residues. Germline values: CDR1 MNHNY, CDR2 SVGAGI (reference sequence). With 5 bases removed from V and 5 bases from J, the gap between germline ends came to 9 bases. CDR3 region: CASSTQGTEAFF. CDR3 coding DNA: TGTGCCAGCAGTACGCAGGGAACTGAAGCTTTCTTT.

This rearrangement joins TRBV28 to TRBJ2-4, with TRBD2 identical over 7 bases. CDR1 is MDHEN and CDR2 is SYDVKM in the germline V gene. This CDR3 has 14 amino acids. V lost 2 bases to trimming and J lost 6 bases; unmatched junction nucleotides: 4. Here the CDR3 DNA reads TGTGCCAGCAGTTTAACGGGGAGGGCAAACATTCAGTACTTC. It codes for CASSLTGRANIQYF.

This chain uses TRBV14 with TRBJ2-1, with 15 nucleotides matching TRBD2. The CDR3 loop spans 20 amino acids. Trimming removed 2 bases from V and 0 bases from J; junction bases left unmatched: 8. CDR1 SGHDN and CDR2 FVKESK come from the germline V gene. This CDR3 reads CASSQTQGTSGRPSYNEQFF. The CDR3, as DNA: TGTGCCAGCAGCCAAACCCAAGGGACTAGCGGGAGGCCCTCCTACAATGAGCAGTTCTTC.

V usage is TRBV28 and J usage is TRBJ2-7; 8 nucleotides line up with TRBD2. Germline loops: CDR1 MDHEN, CDR2 SYDVKM. With 10 bases clipped from V and 6 bases from J, the junction kept 14 bases outside the gene matches. This CDR3 contains 14 residues. DNA of the CDR3: TGTGCCACCCACGTGGCGGGACTAGAAGGCGAGCAGTACTTC. Encoded protein: CATHVAGLEGEQYF.

This sequence joins TRBV28 and TRBJ2-1, with 13 nucleotides matching TRBD2. The CDR3 is made up of 16 amino acids. Germline lookup yields CDR1 MDHEN and CDR2 SYDVKM. After removal of 1 base from V and 5 bases from J, the junction contained 2 bases not matched to a gene. The CDR3 spells CASSLLGTSGDNEQFF. The DNA of the CDR3 is TGTGCCAGCAGTTTATTGGGGACTAGCGGGGACAATGAGCAGTTCTTC. The full variable domain, completed using reference TRBV28 and TRBJ2-1, is DVKVTQSSRYLVKRTGEKVFLECVQDMDHENMFWYRQDPGLGLRLIYFSYDVKMKEKGDIPEGYSVSREKKERFSLILESASTNQTSMYLCASSLLGTSGDNEQFFGPGTRLTVL.

The chain recombines TRBV6-7 with TRBJ2-7, with a weak D call TRBD2 (5 bases). TRBV6-7 is reported as an ORF; its role is uncertain. The CDR3 sequence is 14 residues long. V dropped 2 bases and J dropped 0 bases, with 8 bases sitting between them. The CDR3 coding sequence is TGTGCCAGCAGTTACAACCGGGACTCCTACGAGCAGTACTTC. It is translated as CASSYNRDSYEQYF.

The chain has TRBV7-2 and TRBJ2-2; 8 bases match TRBD2. This CDR3 spans 16 amino acids. The germline V gene encodes CDR1 SGHTA and CDR2 FQGNSA. Germline trimming cut 4 bases from V and 3 bases from J; bases unmatched to any gene: 7. The CDR3 spells CASSSKKREYTGELFF. The CDR3 DNA is TGTGCCAGCAGCTCAAAAAAGCGGGAGTACACCGGGGAGCTGTTTTTT.

J is TRBJ1-1 and V is TRBV7-2, with TRBD1 matching 8 bases. CDR1 is SGHTA and CDR2 is FQGNSA in the germline V gene. This CDR3 has 14 amino acids. The J segment lost 5 bases and the V segment lost 1 base, leaving 3 bases of the junction unmatched. CDR3 protein: CASSLEGQGTEAFF. The CDR3 DNA sequence: TGTGCCAGCAGCTTAGAAGGACAGGGAACTGAAGCTTTCTTT. The whole variable domain, filled in from reference TRBV7-2 and TRBJ1-1, reads GAGVSQSPSNKVTEKGKDVELRCDPISGHTALYWYRQSLGQGLEFLIYFQGNSAPDKSGLPSDRFSAERTGGSVSTLTIQRTQQEDSAVYLCASSLEGQGTEAFFGQGTRLTVV.

This chain links TRBV5-4 with TRBJ1-1; 7 bases line up with TRBD1. J was trimmed by 1 base and V by 0 bases; bases with no gene match: 9. CDR1 is SGHNT and CDR2 is YYREEE in the germline V gene (reference sequence). The CDR3 spans 17 residues. In DNA form, the CDR3 reads TGTGCCAGCAGCTTGGACAGGTACGGGACAGCGAACACTGAAGCTTTCTTT. It is translated as CASSLDRYGTANTEAFF.

The rearrangement links TRBV10-3 to TRBJ2-3; TRBD2 might be the D (6 bases). The germline gives CDR1 ENHRY, CDR2 SYGVKD. Trimming left V 4 bases short and J 3 bases short, with 8 bases between. The CDR3 is 13 residues long. The CDR3 region has the DNA TGTGCCATCAGTGTGGGAGGAACAGATACGCAGTATTTT. Amino acids: CAISVGGTDTQYF.

The count of this clone is one. The chain uses TRBV7-6 and TRBJ2-1; TRBD2 agrees at 8 bases. V dropped 3 bases and J dropped 7; count of bases not matched to a gene: 2. The V gene's germline CDR1 is SGHVS and CDR2 FNYEAQ. This CDR3 has 13 amino acids. CDR3 bases: TGTGCCAGCAGCTTTAGCGGGATAAATGAGCAGTTCTTC. This sequence encodes CASSFSGINEQFF.

This chain uses TRBV5-1 with TRBJ2-7; D unresolved. CDR1 and CDR2 (germline): SGHRS, YFSETQ. CDR3 length: 14 residues. The ends were cut back, 0 bases at V and 0 bases at J, with 7 bases in the middle. CDR3 sequence: CASSLVQSSYEQYF. The CDR3 coding sequence is TGCGCCAGCAGCTTGGTACAGAGCTCCTACGAGCAGTACTTC.